This entry is about one T cell receptor (beta chain). The antigen is not known. The data originate from a study of CD8 T cells in ankylosing spondylitis. Regarding the study as a whole: Matched ankylosing spondylitis synovial fluid reportedly contained a significantly enriched population of disease-linked clones. Apparently characteristic of ankylosing spondylitis blood was a TCR beta motif (eight highly homologous variants).

In TCRdb, the 5' RACE reads were re-called with MiXCR into one record per CDR3 protein. The sample carries under 550,000 distinct CDR3 sequences, 25% to 30% recorded once. Source material: blood, either unsorted or a sorted T cell fraction (not recorded which). The receptor's source is a male donor with ankylosing spondylitis.

CDR3 amino acids: CSASFPGSRGGYTF. CDR3 in DNA: TGCAGTGCTAGCTTCCCGGGAAGTCGTGGCGGCTACACCTTC. The chain has TRBV20-1 and TRBJ1-2, with D hard to call. The CDR3 loop spans 14 amino acids. Germline lookup yields CDR1 DFQATT and CDR2 SNEGSKA (reference sequence). The V end was cut by 3 bases, the J end by 8 bases, with 19 bases between.